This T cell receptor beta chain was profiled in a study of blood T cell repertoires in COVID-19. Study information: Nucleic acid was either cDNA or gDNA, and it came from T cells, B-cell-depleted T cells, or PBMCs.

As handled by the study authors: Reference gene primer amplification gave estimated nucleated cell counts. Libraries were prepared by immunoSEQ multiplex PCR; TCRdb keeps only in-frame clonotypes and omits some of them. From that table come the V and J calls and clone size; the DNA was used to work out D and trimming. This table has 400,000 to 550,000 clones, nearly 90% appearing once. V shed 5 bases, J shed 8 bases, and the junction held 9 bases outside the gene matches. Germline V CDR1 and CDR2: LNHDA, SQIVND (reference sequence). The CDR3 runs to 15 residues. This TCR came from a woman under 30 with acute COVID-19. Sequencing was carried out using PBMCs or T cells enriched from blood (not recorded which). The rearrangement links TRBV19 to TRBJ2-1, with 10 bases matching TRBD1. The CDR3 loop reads CASSPGQGVAYEQFF. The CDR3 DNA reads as TGTGCCAGTAGTCCCGGACAGGGGGTCGCGTATGAGCAGTTCTTC.